What follows are 27 T cell receptor beta chains derived from one specimen sequenced in a study of immune cell composition in non-small cell lung cancer. Only in-frame clones appear in the TCRdb table, and some are missing; sequencing was by immunoSEQ multiplex PCR. The sample lists approximately 14,000 clones, approximately 80% occurring once. The sample consisted of lung tumor tissue. The source is a human donor with non-small cell lung cancer.

V and J are TRBV6-5 and TRBJ1-1; D gene uncertain. CDR3 size: 13 residues. In germline, CDR1 is MNHEY, CDR2 SVGAGI. Trimming removed 7 bases from V and 0 bases from J, with 9 bases in between. In DNA, the CDR3 is TGTGCCAGCATTAGCGGGCTGAACACTGAAGCTTTCTTT. It specifies CASISGLNTEAFF.

This clone was found once. V and J are TRBV21-1 and TRBJ2-1; TRBD1, as called in the table, went unchecked against the DNA. TRBV21-1 is a documented pseudogene. The CDR3 is 16 amino acids. CDR3 loop: CASSIWGQGGRNEQFF. CDR3 bases: TGTGCCAGCAGCATATGGGGGCAGGGGGGAAGGAATGAGCAGTTCTTC.

This clone was counted a few times. The CDR3 DNA reads as TGTGCCAGCGGCCGAGGGAGCGATAATTCACCCCTCCACTTT. It encodes CASGRGSDNSPLHF. V usage is TRBV6-6 and J usage is TRBJ1-6; D ambiguous. This CDR3 has 14 amino acids. The V and J ends lost 8 bases and 5 bases respectively, with 13 bases between them. CDR1 is MNHNY, CDR2 SVGAGI, per germline (reference sequence).

This chain uses TRBV5-1 with TRBJ1-2; perhaps TRBD1 as D (6 bases). Looked up from germline, CDR1 is SGHRS and CDR2 is YFSETQ. The CDR3 loop spans 13 amino acids. Between the trimmed V and J ends, which lost 1 base and 3 bases, there was a span of 7 bases. CDR3 DNA: TGCGCCAGCAGCTTGAGGACAGACTATGGCTACACCTTC. It is translated as CASSLRTDYGYTF.

The chain recombines TRBV5-4 with TRBJ2-1, with 8 nucleotides matching TRBD2. V gave up 5 bases and J gave up 5 bases; unmatched junction bases: 12. The V gene's germline CDR1 is SGHNT and CDR2 YYREEE (reference sequence). The CDR3 is made up of 16 amino acids. The CDR3 protein is CASSFLGGGGNNEQFF. DNA for the CDR3: TGTGCCAGCAGTTTTCTCGGGGGGGGTGGGAACAATGAGCAGTTCTTC.

The chain combines TRBV10-3 with TRBJ2-4; 8 nucleotides align to TRBD2. Germline values: CDR1 ENHRY, CDR2 SYGVKD. The CDR3 has 16 residues. J was trimmed by 8 bases and V by 0 bases; bases with no gene match: 9. Written as DNA, the CDR3 is TGTGCCATCAGTGAGTCCCCGGGAGGGCGCGCTGACATTCAGTACTTC. It is translated as CAISESPGGRADIQYF.

The chain is built from TRBV6-1 and TRBJ2-3; D gene ambiguous. The CDR3 loop spans 12 amino acids. Between the trimmed V and J ends, which lost 6 bases and 0 bases, there was a span of 4 bases. Germline CDR1 and CDR2: MNHNS and SASEGT. CDR3 protein: CASRRSTDTQYF. Here the CDR3 DNA reads TGTGCCAGCAGACGGAGCACAGATACGCAGTATTTT.

V and J are TRBV4-1 and TRBJ1-1; D is uncertain. The CDR3 has 14 residues. V was trimmed by 1 base and J by 6 bases, leaving 12 bases between them. CDR1 is MGHRA, CDR2 YSYEKL, per germline. The CDR3 DNA follows: TGCGCCAGCAGCCAAGTTATGCACGGGGCTGAAGCTTTCTTT. Translating it yields CASSQVMHGAEAFF.

The rearrangement joins TRBV5-1 to TRBJ1-1; TRBD1 aligns across 8 bases. The CDR3 is 15 amino acids. The V gene's germline CDR1 is SGHRS and CDR2 YFSETQ. Trimming removed 4 bases from V and 0 bases from J; junction bases left unmatched: 5. The CDR3 DNA is TGCGCCAGCAGCGCCGGGACAGGAATGAACACTGAAGCTTTCTTT. Translated, it gives CASSAGTGMNTEAFF.

The gene calls are TRBV7-2 and TRBJ2-7, with 10 bases lining up with TRBD1. Germline lookup yields CDR1 SGHTA and CDR2 FQGNSA. J was trimmed by 5 bases and V by 7 bases; bases with no gene match: 5. The CDR3 length is 13 residues. The CDR3 loop is CASTRDRGNEQYF. The DNA for the CDR3 is TGTGCCAGCACACGGGACAGGGGTAACGAGCAGTACTTC.

The rearrangement uses TRBV2 and TRBJ2-2; TRBD1 agrees at 12 bases. Trimming cost V 7 bases and J 5 bases; bases outside gene matches: 5. The CDR3 contains 15 residues. The V gene's germline CDR1 is SNHLY and CDR2 FYNNEI. The CDR3: CASIRDRGQTGELFF. CDR3 nucleotide sequence: TGTGCCAGCATCCGGGACAGGGGGCAAACCGGGGAGCTGTTTTTT.

This clone came up a few times. The rearrangement joins TRBV7-2 to TRBJ1-2; 7 bases agree with TRBD1. The length of the CDR3 is 15 residues. Trimming removed 4 bases from V and 1 base from J; junction bases left unmatched: 6. Germline CDR1 is SGHTA and CDR2 is FQGNSA. CDR3 nucleotide sequence: TGTGCCAGCAGCTCCGGGACAGTTCTTAACTATGGCTACACCTTC. Its translation: CASSSGTVLNYGYTF.

This clone was seen once. The chain joins TRBV7-2 to TRBJ2-4, with D possibly being TRBD1 (6 bases). The length of the CDR3 is 14 residues. V gave up 3 bases and J gave up 6 bases, with 12 bases separating them. Looked up from germline, CDR1 is SGHTA and CDR2 is FQGNSA. The CDR3, as DNA: TGTGCCAGCAGCTTTTCCAGGGGTTCAAACATTCAGTACTTC. The encoded protein is CASSFSRGSNIQYF.

This clone was observed a few times. The V gene is TRBV6-1, the J gene TRBJ2-3; possible D gene TRBD1, 5 bases. The CDR3 runs to 14 residues. The germline V gene has CDR1 MNHNS and CDR2 SASEGT. V dropped 5 bases and J dropped 2 bases, with 11 bases sitting between them. CDR3 amino acids: CASSRKQDTDTQYF. As DNA, the CDR3 is TGTGCCAGCAGTCGAAAACAGGACACAGATACGCAGTATTTT.

The chain links TRBV4-3 to TRBJ2-1; no clear D gene. The germline V and J ends were trimmed by 4 bases and 4 bases, with 17 bases remaining between them. This CDR3 comprises 16 residues. CDR1 is LGHNA and CDR2 is YSLEER in the germline V gene. The CDR3 reads CASSPRLLNYYNEQFF. The CDR3 DNA reads as TGCGCCAGCAGCCCCCGCCTACTAAATTATTACAATGAGCAGTTCTTC.

In its sample, this clone was seen once. The chain recombines TRBV5-1 with TRBJ2-1; 14 nucleotides align to TRBD2. Germline V gives CDR1 SGHRS, CDR2 YFSETQ. V lost 2 bases, J lost 8 bases, and 3 bases stayed unmatched. The CDR3 contains 15 residues. Written as DNA, the CDR3 is TGCGCCAGCAGCTTCGGGACTAGCGGGAGCGATGAGCAGTTCTTC. It encodes CASSFGTSGSDEQFF.

V gene TRBV11-3 combines with J gene TRBJ2-2; D might be TRBD2 (6 bases). The ends were cut back, 6 bases at V and 6 bases at J, with 11 bases in the middle. There are 13 residues in the CDR3. CDR1 SGHNT and CDR2 YENEEA come from the germline V gene. CDR3 in DNA: TGTGCCAGCAGTCAGTCGGGGGCCGGGGAGCTGTTTTTT. Translated: CASSQSGAGELFF.

The rearrangement uses TRBV30 and TRBJ2-1; D gene uncertain. Trimming left V 2 bases short and J 0 bases short, with 8 bases between. The CDR3 covers 14 residues. Germline V gene data show CDR1 as GTSNPN and CDR2 as SVGIG (reference sequence). The chain's CDR3 is CAWSRYSSYNEQFF. CDR3 sequence (DNA): TGTGCCTGGAGTAGATATAGCTCCTACAATGAGCAGTTCTTC.

The chain employs TRBV9 and TRBJ1-1, with 12 nucleotides matching TRBD1. This CDR3 has 16 residues. Per germline, CDR1 SGDLS and CDR2 YYNGEE. The V gene end was trimmed by 3 bases and the J gene end by 5 bases; junction bases not matched to a gene: 8. The CDR3 is CASSDGTGGRRTEAFF. CDR3 DNA sequence: TGTGCCAGCAGCGACGGGACAGGGGGCCGGAGGACTGAAGCTTTCTTT.

The CDR3 spells CASRITGTGFSGNTIYF. CDR3 in DNA: TGTGCCAGCAGGATTACCGGGACAGGGTTCTCTGGAAACACCATATATTTT. The rearrangement links TRBV28 to TRBJ1-3; TRBD1 matches at 9 bases. Germline CDR1 reads MDHEN; CDR2 reads SYDVKM. This CDR3 has 17 residues. J gave up 0 bases and V 6 bases, and 9 bases lay outside the gene matches.

The CDR3 sequence is CASSDPGSGRTEAFF. DNA for the CDR3: TGTGCCAGCAGTGACCCAGGATCGGGGAGGACTGAAGCTTTCTTT. The V call is TRBV2, the J call TRBJ1-1; D remains ambiguous. Germline CDR1 reads SNHLY; CDR2 reads FYNNEI. Trimming took 3 bases from V and 5 from J, leaving 16 bases between them. The CDR3 sequence is 15 residues long.

The chain links TRBV7-2 to TRBJ1-5; D might be TRBD1 (5 bases). Germline CDR1 and CDR2: SGHTA and FQGNSA. CDR3 size: 14 residues. V gave up 3 bases and J gave up 2 bases, with 8 bases separating them. CDR3 coding DNA: TGTGCCAGCAGCTTTCAGGGTGGCAATCAGCCCCAGCATTTT. It encodes CASSFQGGNQPQHF.

This rearrangement joins TRBV13 to TRBJ1-1; 7 nucleotides align to TRBD1. This CDR3 contains 15 residues. The trim removed 4 bases at V and 3 bases at J, leaving 8 bases unmatched. Per germline, CDR1 PRHDT and CDR2 FYEKMQ (reference sequence). CDR3 sequence (DNA): TGTGCCAGCAGCTCCAAAGGGACAGCCCACACTGAAGCTTTCTTT. It translates to CASSSKGTAHTEAFF.

The CDR3 here is CASSELGTGVLGEQYF. In nucleotides, the CDR3 is TGTGCCAGCAGTGAACTCGGGACAGGGGTTCTAGGCGAGCAGTACTTC. The rearrangement links TRBV2 to TRBJ2-7; 10 bases agree with TRBD1. V lost 2 bases and J lost 6; bases outside the gene matches: 10. The CDR3 runs to 16 residues. CDR1 SNHLY and CDR2 FYNNEI come from the germline V gene. Variable domain in full (rest from reference TRBV2 and TRBJ2-7): EPEVTQTPSHQVTQMGQEVILRCVPISNHLYFYWYRQILGQKVEFLVSFYNNEISEKSEIFDDQFSVERPDGSNFTLKIRSTKLEDSAMYFCASSELGTGVLGEQYFGPGTRLTVT.

The V call is TRBV6-1, the J call TRBJ1-1; the match to TRBD1 covers 8 bases. The trim removed 8 bases at V and 6 bases at J, leaving 11 bases unmatched. The CDR3 has 14 amino acids. Germline CDR1 MNHNS, CDR2 SASEGT. CDR3 nucleotide sequence: TGTGCCAGCGCTTACAGGGGGGATGGGGCTGAAGCTTTCTTT. Encoded protein: CASAYRGDGAEAFF.

V is TRBV5-1 and J is TRBJ2-6; D not resolved. Trimming shortened V by 1 base and J by 0 bases, and 11 bases separated the two germline ends. The CDR3 contains 17 residues. Per germline, CDR1 SGHRS and CDR2 YFSETQ. The CDR3: CASSLSLVISGANVLTF. The CDR3 DNA follows: TGCGCCAGCAGCTTGTCTCTCGTAATCTCTGGGGCCAACGTCCTGACTTTC.

The rearrangement links TRBV2 to TRBJ2-7; TRBD1 matches at 7 bases. The J segment lost 6 bases and the V segment lost 5 bases, leaving 10 bases of the junction unmatched. Germline V gene data show CDR1 as SNHLY and CDR2 as FYNNEI. The CDR3 has 14 residues. This CDR3 reads CASSPTTGTLEQYF. CDR3 nucleotides: TGTGCCAGCAGTCCCACGACAGGGACCCTCGAGCAGTACTTC. Full variable domain (outside the CDR3, taken from reference TRBV2 and TRBJ2-7): EPEVTQTPSHQVTQMGQEVILRCVPISNHLYFYWYRQILGQKVEFLVSFYNNEISEKSEIFDDQFSVERPDGSNFTLKIRSTKLEDSAMYFCASSPTTGTLEQYFGPGTRLTVT.